This T cell receptor (beta chain) is from a study of T-cell memory formation after mild COVID-19. Study-wide background: Largely donor-specific TCR clusters were found. Study-wide points: There was a balanced CD4/CD8 profile in clones contracting day 15 to 85, and later expanders leaned CD4+.

The TCR alpha and TCR beta cDNA libraries, bearing sample barcodes and UMIs, were generated by 5'RACE using constant-segment primers. TCRdb reprocessed the 5' RACE reads with MiXCR, giving one entry per CDR3 protein. The data contain around 300,000 distinct CDR3 sequences, roughly 13% of them singletons. The germline V and J ends were trimmed by 2 bases and 10 bases, with 6 bases remaining between them. The CDR3 is 11 amino acids. CDR1 is SGHAT and CDR2 is FQNNGV in the germline V gene. This clonotype has just a few counts. The antigen remains unidentified. This clonotype was obtained from a man between 18 and 35 years old who had mild COVID-19 (a few samples of this study predate the infection). Cell type and time point are not known. Sequencing input: PBMCs or a T cell subset sorted from them (not recorded which). The V and J genes are TRBV11-2 and TRBJ2-1; D remains unclear. Here the CDR3 reads CASSLLREQFF. In nucleotides, the CDR3 is TGTGCCAGCAGCTTATTAAGGGAGCAGTTCTTC. Looking up the rest from reference TRBV11-2 and TRBJ2-1 gives the full variable domain: EAGVAQSPRYKIIEKRQSVAFWCNPISGHATLYWYQQILGQGPKLLIQFQNNGVVDDSQLPKDRFSAERLKGVDSTLKIQPAKLEDSAVYLCASSLLREQFFGPGTRLTVL.